This entry lists 6 T cell receptor beta chains sequenced from one sample in a study of Ad26.COV2.S vaccination and SARS-CoV-2 variants. As for treatment: roughly 19 received Ad26.COV2.S at low or high dose, single or two shots; roughly five received placebo; per-sample allocation not given. Repertoires come from day 63 after the first vaccine or placebo injection. Sequenced by immunoSEQ multiplex PCR; TCRdb stores in-frame clones only, minus some. The table has around 320,000 clones, roughly 84% seen once. Sequences were derived from peripheral blood, sampled in a trial of Ad26.COV2.S vaccine versus placebo. Receptors were obtained from a person between 18 and 59 years old who received the Ad26.COV2.S COVID-19 vaccine or a placebo.

The rearrangement joins TRBV5-6 to TRBJ2-5, with D perhaps matching TRBD1 or TRBD2 (5 bases each). The CDR3 is 16 amino acids. Germline-derived CDR1 and CDR2 are SGHDT and YYEEEE. Deletions cut 4 bases from V and 0 bases from J, with 16 bases between. The CDR3 coding sequence is TGTGCCAGCAGCCCACCGGGACCGCAGTACCAAGAGACCCAGTACTTC. It codes for CASSPPGPQYQETQYF.

V gene TRBV7-3 combines with J gene TRBJ1-3; D is uncertain. There are 14 residues in the CDR3. CDR1 is SGHTA and CDR2 is FQGTGA in the germline V gene. The V end was cut by 1 base, the J end by 8 bases, with 12 bases between. DNA for the CDR3: TGTGCCAGCAGCTTAAACGCGGGCGGGGACACCATATATTTT. Its protein is CASSLNAGGDTIYF.

This clone was observed once. The V and J genes are TRBV12-3 or TRBV12-4 and TRBJ2-1; D may be TRBD2 (6 bases). This CDR3 contains 13 residues. Trimming cost V 6 bases and J 4 bases, with 10 bases left between them. CDR3 DNA sequence: TGTGCCAGCAGCGGGAGTATTTACAATGAGCAGTTCTTC. Amino acid sequence: CASSGSIYNEQFF.

The chain combines TRBV7-9 with TRBJ1-2; D unresolved. V lost 4 bases to trimming and J lost 6 bases, with 21 bases between them. This CDR3 contains 16 residues. Germline V gene data show CDR1 as SEHNR and CDR2 as FQNEAQ (reference sequence). The CDR3 DNA follows: TGTGCCAGCAGCTCAAGTTTGACGGGGTTCGAGGATGGCTACACCTTC. This sequence encodes CASSSSLTGFEDGYTF.

The rearrangement joins TRBV19 to TRBJ2-7, with D maybe TRBD2 (6 bases). CDR1 LNHDA and CDR2 SQIVND come from the germline V gene (reference sequence). The V end was cut by 8 bases, the J end by 1 base, with 18 bases between. The CDR3 spans 15 residues. The chain's CDR3 is CASRGGYYQSYEQYF. The CDR3 DNA reads as TGTGCCAGTCGCGGAGGGTACTACCAATCCTACGAGCAGTACTTC.

The V and J genes are TRBV11-1 and TRBJ2-2, with TRBD2 matching 10 bases. J was trimmed by 3 bases and V by 3 bases; bases with no gene match: 1. Germline V gene data show CDR1 as SGHAT and CDR2 as FQDESV (reference sequence). The CDR3 totals 15 residues. CDR3 in DNA: TGTGCCAGCAGCTTGCTAGCGGGGGACACCGGGGAGCTGTTTTTT. It encodes CASSLLAGDTGELFF.